This T cell receptor beta chain was identified in a study of shared clonotypes between healthy human individuals. Germline trimming cut 3 bases from V and 12 bases from J; bases unmatched to any gene: 7. Germline V lookup: CDR1 SGHTA, CDR2 FQGNSA. CDR3 length: 12 residues. To note about this clone: Its antigen is as yet unknown.

DNA at around 210 ng, tens of thousands of T cell genomes, went into sorted-subset replicate PCRs. The repertoire was sequenced with immunoSEQ multiplex PCR; TCRdb's copy has only in-frame clones and lacks some. The sample yields about 600,000 clones, 95% to 98% seen once. Study results and caveats: Clonotype sharing among donors likely depends on sequencing depth.

The chain has TRBV7-2 and TRBJ2-7, with 8 bases identical to TRBD1. Sequencing was carried out using naive CD4+ T cells sorted from blood. Subset reported: CD45RA+ positively selected. The receptor comes from a woman aged 25 to 45 in good health. The CDR3 region has the DNA TGTGCCAGCAGCTTCTCCGGGACAGGCCCGTACTTC. This sequence encodes CASSFSGTGPYF.